Listed below are T cell receptor beta chains from one sample, sequenced in a study of T-cell reconstitution after alpha-beta-depleted transplantation in children. TCRdb reanalysed the PCR reads using MiXCR and keeps one entry per CDR3 protein. The sample holds 450,000 to 600,000 distinct CDR3 sequences, 10% to 15% seen once. The specimen was PBMCs, mostly from graft donor cells, collected 360 days after TCRalphabeta/CD19-depleted stem cell transplant. These receptors all come from a male patient aged 5 to 17 who had a stem cell transplant for acute myeloid leukemia, so the T cells may come from the graft donor. The CDR3 runs from the conserved cysteine through the conserved F or W. Each record gives: clone size, V gene, J gene, D gene, CDR3 protein, CDR3 DNA. The D gene is left open where the match is weak. Size tells how often a clone was seen (once, few, many) or the class of an expanded clone, and some rows leave it out.

>few|TRBV15|TRBJ2-1|TRBD1
CATSRDRGTGREQFF
TGTGCCACCAGCAGAGATCGCGGGACAGGGCGTGAGCAGTTCTTC
>NA|TRBV28|TRBJ1-2|NA
CASSPGGLGGYTF
TGTGCCAGCAGCCCTGGGGGGCTTGGGGGCTACACCTTC
>few|TRBV5-6|TRBJ2-3|NA
CASSRTAELTDTQYF
TGTGCCAGCAGCCGGACAGCGGAACTCACAGATACGCAGTATTTT
>many|TRBV5-1|TRBJ2-2|NA
CASSLGQNTGELFF
TGTGCTAGCAGCTTAGGACAGAACACCGGGGAGCTGTTTTTT
>many|TRBV13|TRBJ2-5|TRBD2
CASSGTSGSGLETQYF
TGTGCCAGCAGTGGGACTAGCGGGAGTGGATTGGAGACCCAGTACTTC
>NA|TRBV27|TRBJ1-1|TRBD1
CASSYTSGTGGTEAFF
TGTGCCAGCAGCTACACCTCCGGGACAGGGGGCACTGAAGCTTTCTTT
>many|TRBV10-3|TRBJ2-7|TRBD2
CAIKSLAGGPEQYF
TGTGCCATCAAATCACTAGCGGGAGGGCCCGAGCAGTACTTC
>many|TRBV4-2|TRBJ2-7|NA
CASSQDSGGTPYEQYF
TGTGCCAGCAGCCAAGATTCGGGCGGGACCCCCTACGAGCAGTACTTC
>NA|TRBV11-3|TRBJ2-1|TRBD1
CASSFDPRDRGVVGEQFF
TGTGCCAGCAGCTTCGATCCCCGGGACAGGGGTGTTGTAGGTGAGCAGTTCTTC
>NA|TRBV7-8|TRBJ2-7|TRBD1
CASSLATGGPPYEQYF
TGTGCCAGCAGCTTAGCAACAGGGGGCCCCCCCTACGAGCAGTACTTC
>few|TRBV7-2|TRBJ2-1|TRBD2
CASSLGAGVAYNEQFF
TGTGCCAGCAGCTTAGGAGCGGGAGTTGCCTACAATGAGCAGTTCTTC
>NA|TRBV20-1|TRBJ2-7|TRBD1
CSARQGTGEQYF
TGCAGTGCTCGACAGGGAACGGGGGAGCAGTACTTC
>NA|TRBV20-1|TRBJ2-7|NA
CSASHRMRSSYEQYF
TGCAGTGCTAGTCACAGGATGAGGAGCTCCTACGAGCAGTACTTC
>few|TRBV29-1|TRBJ2-7|TRBD2
CSARRLAGASYEQYF
TGCAGCGCCCGTCGACTAGCGGGAGCCTCCTACGAGCAGTACTTC
>NA|TRBV29-1|TRBJ2-4|NA
CSVEDGGTTSRENIQYF
TGCAGCGTTGAAGACGGAGGGACCACCTCCCGGGAGAACATTCAGTACTTC
>NA|TRBV20-1|TRBJ2-1|NA
CSARDDGWGYSANEQFF
TGCAGTGCTAGAGACGACGGTTGGGGATACTCTGCCAATGAGCAGTTCTTC
>many|TRBV20-1|TRBJ2-1|TRBD1
CSAKQGTPNEQFF
TGCAGTGCTAAACAGGGGACCCCCAATGAGCAGTTCTTC
>many|TRBV5-8|TRBJ2-5|NA
CASSLEGLLVGTQYF
TGTGCCAGCAGCTTGGAGGGCCTCCTGGTGGGGACCCAGTACTTC
>many|TRBV4-3|TRBJ2-7|NA
CASSQEPDPSSYEQYF
TGCGCCAGCAGCCAAGAGCCGGATCCCAGCTCCTACGAGCAGTACTTC
>NA|TRBV2|TRBJ2-1|TRBD2
CASSFAPGLAGGSSYNEQFF
TGTGCCAGCAGTTTTGCTCCGGGACTAGCGGGAGGGAGCTCCTACAATGAGCAGTTCTTC
>many|TRBV21-1|TRBJ1-2|NA
CASSTLLDGYTF
TGTGCCAGCAGCACCCTCCTGGATGGCTACACCTTC
>few|TRBV5-1|TRBJ2-3|TRBD2
CASSLVGTSGFRTDTQYF
TGCGCCAGCAGCTTGGTTGGGACTAGCGGTTTCCGCACAGATACGCAGTATTTT